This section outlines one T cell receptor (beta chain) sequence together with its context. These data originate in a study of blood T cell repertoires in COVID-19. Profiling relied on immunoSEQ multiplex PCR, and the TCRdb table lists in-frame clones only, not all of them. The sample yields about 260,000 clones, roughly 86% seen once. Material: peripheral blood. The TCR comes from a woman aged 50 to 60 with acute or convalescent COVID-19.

The CDR3 nucleotides are TGTGCCAGCAGCTTGGTTGTCCAGGTTAACTATGGCTACACCTTC. Protein: CASSLVVQVNYGYTF. The rearrangement joins TRBV5-4 to TRBJ1-2; the D is unclear. The length of the CDR3 is 15 residues. Between the trimmed V and J ends, which lost 0 bases and 1 base, there was a span of 10 bases. Germline V gene lookup returns CDR1 SGHNT and CDR2 YYREEE (reference sequence).